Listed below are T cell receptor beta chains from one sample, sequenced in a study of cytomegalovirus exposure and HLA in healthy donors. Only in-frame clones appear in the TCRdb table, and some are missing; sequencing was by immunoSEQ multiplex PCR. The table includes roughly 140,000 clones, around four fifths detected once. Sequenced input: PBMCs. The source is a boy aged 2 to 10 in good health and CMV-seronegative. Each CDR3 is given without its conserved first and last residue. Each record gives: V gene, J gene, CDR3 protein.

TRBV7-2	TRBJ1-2	ASSRPGQGNYGYT
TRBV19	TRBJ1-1	ASKYREGGEAF
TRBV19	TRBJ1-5	ASTYRGGSNQPQH
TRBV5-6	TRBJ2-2	ASSFPADPTGELF
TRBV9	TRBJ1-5	ASSKHGEFSNQPQH
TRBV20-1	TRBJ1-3	SAGTGNTIY
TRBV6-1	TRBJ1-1	ASSEAWGSRNTEAF
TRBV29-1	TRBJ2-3	SVEEAMPRGQY
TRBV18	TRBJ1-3	ASSPGPGAGNTIY
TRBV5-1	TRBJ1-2	ASSEKAGRGGYT
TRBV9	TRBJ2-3	ASSGRAGSSTDTQY
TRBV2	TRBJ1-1	ASSEGSPGQNTEAF
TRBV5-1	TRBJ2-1	ASSISGNNNEQF
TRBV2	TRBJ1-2	ASSGRTVNYGYT
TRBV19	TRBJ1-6	ASSFRGGSPLH
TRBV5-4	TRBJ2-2	ASSPRQGPKTDGELF
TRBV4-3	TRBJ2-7	ASSQQTGTGSYEQY